This is a list of T cell receptor beta chains from one sample in a study of cytomegalovirus exposure and HLA in healthy donors. This table comes from immunoSEQ multiplex PCR, and its TCRdb copy is limited to in-frame clones, with some not included. Of approximately 90,000 clones listed, roughly 75% are singletons. The source material was PBMCs. The receptors were sampled from a man in his forties or fifties in good health and CMV-seronegative. Each CDR3 is given with its conserved first and last residue. The D gene is left open where the match is weak. The size field is filled for only some rows; it gives once, few, many or a size class.

TRBD2 . TRBJ2-1 TRBV18 CASSPPTSLGEQFF TGTGCCAGCTCACCCCCGACTAGCTTGGGTGAGCAGTTCTTC
TRBD2 . TRBJ2-3 TRBV13 CASSLSGISTDTQYF TGTGCCAGCAGCTTGAGCGGGATTAGCACAGATACGCAGTATTTT
. . TRBJ1-3 TRBV7-8 CASSFVEGYSGNTIYF TGTGCCAGCAGCTTTGTCGAGGGTTACTCTGGAAACACCATATATTTT
. . TRBJ2-7 TRBV4-1 CASSQDILRRQYSSYEQYF TGCGCCAGCAGCCAAGATATCCTTCGACGACAGTATAGCTCCTACGAGCAGTACTTC
TRBD2 once TRBJ2-7 TRBV6-5 CASRPLAGGSEQYF TGTGCCAGCAGGCCACTAGCGGGAGGATCCGAGCAGTACTTC
TRBD1 . TRBJ1-5 TRBV28 CATDRDRVPQPQHF TGTGCCACTGACCGGGACAGGGTACCTCAGCCCCAGCATTTT
TRBD1 once TRBJ2-5 TRBV29-1 CSVLRDRAGETQYF TGCAGCGTTTTGAGGGACAGGGCGGGGGAGACCCAGTACTTC
. few TRBJ1-6 TRBV11-2 CASSGRGDSPLHF TGTGCCAGCAGCGGCAGGGGAGACTCACCCCTCCACTTT
TRBD2 few TRBJ2-7 TRBV6-5 CASSYSGREQYF TGTGCCAGCAGTTACTCCGGGAGGGAGCAGTACTTC
. . TRBJ1-2 TRBV6-5 CASRPTVNYGYTF TGTGCCAGCAGACCCACAGTCAACTATGGCTACACCTTC
TRBD2 . TRBJ2-5 TRBV5-1 CASSLGRGVRETQYF TGCGCCAGCAGCTTGGGGCGGGGGGTACGTGAGACCCAGTACTTC
. . TRBJ1-5 TRBV27 CASSLSGGVNQPQHF TGTGCCAGCAGTTTATCCGGGGGAGTCAATCAGCCCCAGCATTTT
TRBD1 . TRBJ1-2 TRBV9 CASTRDSSLYYGYTF TGTGCCAGCACTCGGGACAGCTCACTATACTATGGCTACACCTTC
TRBD2 . TRBJ2-5 TRBV7-9 CASSSVWAGGEETQYF TGTGCCAGCAGCTCGGTTTGGGCGGGAGGGGAAGAGACCCAGTACTTC
TRBD1 . TRBJ1-2 TRBV7-9 CASSTTGGAYGYTF TGTGCCAGCAGCACAACAGGGGGGGCCTATGGCTACACCTTC
TRBD1 . TRBJ2-2 TRBV27 CASNLRGQGWNTGELFF TGTGCCAGCAATCTTAGGGGACAGGGCTGGAACACCGGGGAGCTGTTTTTT
TRBD2 once TRBJ2-7 TRBV10-3 CAIMPSGLSYEQYF TGTGCCATCATGCCTAGCGGGCTGTCCTACGAGCAGTACTTC
TRBD1 few TRBJ1-1 TRBV11-3 CASSLQGAAGTEAFF TGTGCCAGCAGCTTACAGGGGGCGGCGGGCACTGAAGCTTTCTTT
. . TRBJ2-7 TRBV19 CASSIPTGPLSYEQYF TGTGCCAGTAGTATACCCACAGGACCCCTCTCCTACGAGCAGTACTTC
TRBD2 . TRBJ2-7 TRBV6-1 CASSGLAGFTYEQYF TGTGCCAGCAGCGGACTAGCGGGCTTTACCTACGAGCAGTACTTC
. . TRBJ2-1 TRBV5-6 CASSLGTGSEQFF TGTGCCAGCAGCTTGGGTACAGGGTCTGAGCAGTTCTTC
TRBD1 . TRBJ2-7 TRBV28 CASTGSGQGAYGLSEQYF TGTGCCAGCACGGGTTCGGGACAGGGGGCTTACGGGCTATCCGAGCAGTACTTC
. . TRBJ1-6 TRBV6-5 CASSASARGNSPLHF TGTGCCAGCAGCGCCTCCGCCAGGGGAAATTCACCCCTCCACTTT
. . TRBJ1-2 TRBV18 CASSGQGANYGYTF TGTGCCAGCTCAGGGCAGGGTGCTAACTATGGCTACACCTTC
. . TRBJ1-3 TRBV7-9 CASSPGTGGNTIYF TGTGCCAGCAGCCCCGGAACGGGAGGAAACACCATATATTTT
TRBD2 . TRBJ2-7 TRBV2 CASSVRLAGPSSYEQYF TGTGCCAGCAGTGTAAGACTAGCGGGGCCCAGCTCCTACGAGCAGTACTTC
TRBD2 . TRBJ2-7 TRBV15 CATSRAPQRGGNEQYF TGTGCCACCAGCAGAGCGCCCCAGCGGGGGGGCAACGAGCAGTACTTC
TRBD1 . TRBJ1-1 TRBV5-1 CASSPGTGSTEAFF TGCGCCAGCAGCCCCGGGACAGGGAGCACTGAAGCTTTCTTT